This T cell receptor gamma chain was obtained from a study of gamma-delta T cells after stem cell transplantation. This clone was seen a few times. V trimming: 3 bases; J trimming: 2 bases; junction bases outside the gene matches: 4. This CDR3 is built from 13 residues. Germline V lookup: CDR1 VTNTFY, CDR2 YDVSTARD (reference sequence). TCRdb reprocessed the RT-PCR reads through CATT. Of about 3,000 gamma-chain clones listed, about 17% are singletons. Sequenced: gamma-delta T cells. The receptor's source is a human donor. It is not recorded whose cells these are; they may come from a transplant donor. This rearrangement joins TRGV3 to TRGJ1 or TRGJ2. As DNA, the CDR3 is TGTGCCACCTGGGACCCTGATTATTATAAGAAACTCTTT. Its translation: CATWDPDYYKKLF.